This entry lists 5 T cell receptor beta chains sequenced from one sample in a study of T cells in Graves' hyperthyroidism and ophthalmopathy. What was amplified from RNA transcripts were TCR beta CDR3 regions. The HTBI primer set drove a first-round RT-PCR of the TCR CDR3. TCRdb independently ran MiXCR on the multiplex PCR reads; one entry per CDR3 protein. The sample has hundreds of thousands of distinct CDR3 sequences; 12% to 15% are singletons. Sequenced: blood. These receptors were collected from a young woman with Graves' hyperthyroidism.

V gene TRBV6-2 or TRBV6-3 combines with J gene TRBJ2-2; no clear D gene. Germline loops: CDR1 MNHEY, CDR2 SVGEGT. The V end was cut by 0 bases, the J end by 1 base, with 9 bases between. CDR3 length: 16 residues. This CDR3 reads CASSYSRIQNTGELFF. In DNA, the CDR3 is TGTGCCAGCAGTTACTCGAGAATTCAGAACACCGGGGAGCTGTTTTTT.

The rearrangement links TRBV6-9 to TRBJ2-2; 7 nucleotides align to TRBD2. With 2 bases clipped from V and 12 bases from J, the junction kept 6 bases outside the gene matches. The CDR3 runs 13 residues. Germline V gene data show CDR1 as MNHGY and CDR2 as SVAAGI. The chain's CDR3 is CASSYIGGTKLFF. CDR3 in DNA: TGTGCCAGCAGTTATATAGGCGGGACTAAGCTGTTTTTT.

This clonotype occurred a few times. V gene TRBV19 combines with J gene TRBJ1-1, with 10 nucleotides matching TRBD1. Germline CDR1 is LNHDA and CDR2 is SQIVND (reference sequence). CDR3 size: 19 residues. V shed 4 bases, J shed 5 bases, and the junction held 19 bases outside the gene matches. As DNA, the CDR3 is TGTGCCAGTAGTAGGGGGGTAGGACAGGGGGACCCTTTGGGGACTGAAGCTTTCTTT. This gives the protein CASSRGVGQGDPLGTEAFF.

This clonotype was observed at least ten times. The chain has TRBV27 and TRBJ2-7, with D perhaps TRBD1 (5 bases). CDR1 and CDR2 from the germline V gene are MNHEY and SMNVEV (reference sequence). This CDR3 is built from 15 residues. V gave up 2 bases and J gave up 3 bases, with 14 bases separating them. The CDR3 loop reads CASSLGQAGYYEQYF. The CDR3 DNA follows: TGTGCCAGCAGTTTAGGGCAGGCAGGGTACTACGAGCAGTACTTC.

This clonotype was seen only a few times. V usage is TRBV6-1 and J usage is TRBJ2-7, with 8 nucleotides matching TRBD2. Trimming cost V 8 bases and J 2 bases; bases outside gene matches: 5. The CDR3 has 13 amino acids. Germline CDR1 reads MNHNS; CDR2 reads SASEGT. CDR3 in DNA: TGTGCCAGCGGACTAGCAGCTACCTACGAGCAGTACTTC. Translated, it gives CASGLAATYEQYF.